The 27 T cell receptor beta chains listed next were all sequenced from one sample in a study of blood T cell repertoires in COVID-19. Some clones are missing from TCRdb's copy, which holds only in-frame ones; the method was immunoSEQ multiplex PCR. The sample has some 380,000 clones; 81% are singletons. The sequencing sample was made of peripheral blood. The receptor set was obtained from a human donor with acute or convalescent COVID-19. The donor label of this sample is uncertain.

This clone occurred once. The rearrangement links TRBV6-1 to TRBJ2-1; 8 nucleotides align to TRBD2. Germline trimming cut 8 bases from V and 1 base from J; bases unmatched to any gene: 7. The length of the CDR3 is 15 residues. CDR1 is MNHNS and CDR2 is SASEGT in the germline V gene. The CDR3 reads CASDVGGRSYNEQFF. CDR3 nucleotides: TGTGCCAGCGACGTAGGCGGGAGGTCCTACAATGAGCAGTTCTTC.

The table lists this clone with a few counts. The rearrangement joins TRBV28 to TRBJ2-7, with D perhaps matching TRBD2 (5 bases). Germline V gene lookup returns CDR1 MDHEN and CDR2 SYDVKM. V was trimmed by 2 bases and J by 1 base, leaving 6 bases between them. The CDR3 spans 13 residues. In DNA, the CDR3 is TGTGCCAGCAGTTTACCGGGGTCCTACGAGCAGTACTTC. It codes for CASSLPGSYEQYF.

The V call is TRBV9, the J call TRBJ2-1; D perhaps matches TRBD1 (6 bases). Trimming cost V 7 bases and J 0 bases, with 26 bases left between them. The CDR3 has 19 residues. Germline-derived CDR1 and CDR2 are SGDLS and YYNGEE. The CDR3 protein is CASGNPGTPEKSSYNEQFF. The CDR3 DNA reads TGTGCCAGCGGCAATCCCGGGACACCCGAAAAATCCTCCTACAATGAGCAGTTCTTC.

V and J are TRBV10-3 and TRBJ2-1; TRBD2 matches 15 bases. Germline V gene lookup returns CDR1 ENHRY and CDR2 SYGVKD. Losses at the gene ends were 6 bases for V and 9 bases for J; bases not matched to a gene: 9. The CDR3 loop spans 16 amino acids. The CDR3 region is CAIRDGTSGGSGEQFF. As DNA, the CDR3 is TGTGCCATCAGAGATGGGACTAGCGGGGGGTCGGGTGAGCAGTTCTTC.

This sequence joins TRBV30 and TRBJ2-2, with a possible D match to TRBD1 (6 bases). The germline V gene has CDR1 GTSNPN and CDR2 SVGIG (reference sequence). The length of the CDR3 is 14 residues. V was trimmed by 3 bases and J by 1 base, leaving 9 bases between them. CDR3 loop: CAWSSTGNTGELFF. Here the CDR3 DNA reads TGTGCCTGGAGCTCGACAGGGAACACCGGGGAGCTGTTTTTT.

The CDR3: CSVALDRGYGYTF. CDR3 sequence (DNA): TGCAGCGTTGCCCTGGACAGGGGATATGGCTACACCTTC. The V call is TRBV29-1, the J call TRBJ1-2, with 9 nucleotides matching TRBD1. This CDR3 has 13 amino acids. V gave up 4 bases and J gave up 5 bases; unmatched junction bases: 5. Germline CDR1 and CDR2: SQVTM and ANQGSEA.

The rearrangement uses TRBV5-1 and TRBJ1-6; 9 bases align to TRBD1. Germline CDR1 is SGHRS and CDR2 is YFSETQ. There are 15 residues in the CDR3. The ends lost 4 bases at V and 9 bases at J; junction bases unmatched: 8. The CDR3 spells CASSIWTGDSSPLHF. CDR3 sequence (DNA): TGCGCCAGCAGCATTTGGACAGGGGACAGTTCACCCCTCCACTTT.

CDR3 in amino acids: CASRSGTSSYNEQFF. CDR3 nucleotides: TGTGCCAGCAGGTCCGGGACTAGCTCCTACAATGAGCAGTTCTTC. The chain combines TRBV6-5 with TRBJ2-1, with TRBD2 identical over 8 bases. This CDR3 region has 15 residues. Losses at the gene ends were 6 bases for V and 0 bases for J; bases not matched to a gene: 4. Germline V CDR1 and CDR2: MNHEY, SVGAGI.

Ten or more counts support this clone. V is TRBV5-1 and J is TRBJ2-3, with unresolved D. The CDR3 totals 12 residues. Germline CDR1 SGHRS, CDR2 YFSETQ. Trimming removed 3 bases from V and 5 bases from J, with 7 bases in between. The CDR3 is CASSYALDTQYF. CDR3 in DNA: TGCGCCAGCAGCTATGCACTAGATACGCAGTATTTT. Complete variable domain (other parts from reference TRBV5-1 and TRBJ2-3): KAGVTQTPRYLIKTRGQQVTLSCSPISGHRSVSWYQQTPGQGLQFLFEYFSETQRNKGNFPGRFSGRQFSNSRSEMNVSTLELGDSALYLCASSYALDTQYFGPGTRLTVL.

In DNA, the CDR3 is TGTGCCAGCAGTAACGGGAGGGCCGGGTACGAGCAGTACTTC. This encodes CASSNGRAGYEQYF. The V call is TRBV2, the J call TRBJ2-7, with 8 positions matching TRBD2. This CDR3 is built from 14 residues. V shed 5 bases, J shed 4 bases, and the junction held 7 bases outside the gene matches. Germline V lookup: CDR1 SNHLY, CDR2 FYNNEI.

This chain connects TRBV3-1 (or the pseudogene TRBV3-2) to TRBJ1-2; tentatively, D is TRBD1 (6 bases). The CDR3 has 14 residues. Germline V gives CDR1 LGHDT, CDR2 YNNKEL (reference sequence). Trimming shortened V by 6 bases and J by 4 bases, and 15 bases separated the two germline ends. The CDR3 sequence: CASRPTGRIYGYTF. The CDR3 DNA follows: TGTGCCAGCAGACCCACAGGGCGAATCTATGGCTACACCTTC.

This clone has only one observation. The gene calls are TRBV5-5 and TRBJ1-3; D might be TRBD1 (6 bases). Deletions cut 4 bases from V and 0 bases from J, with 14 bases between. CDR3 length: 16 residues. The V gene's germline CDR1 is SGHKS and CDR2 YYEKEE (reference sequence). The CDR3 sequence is CASSPRQESSGNTIYF. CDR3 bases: TGTGCCAGCAGCCCCAGACAGGAGAGCTCTGGAAACACCATATATTTT.

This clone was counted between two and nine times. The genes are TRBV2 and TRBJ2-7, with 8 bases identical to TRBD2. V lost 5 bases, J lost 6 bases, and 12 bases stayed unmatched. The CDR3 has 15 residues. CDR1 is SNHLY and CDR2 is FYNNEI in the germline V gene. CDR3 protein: CASSKNSGKFREQYF. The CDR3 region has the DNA TGTGCCAGCAGTAAAAATAGCGGGAAATTCCGCGAGCAGTACTTC.

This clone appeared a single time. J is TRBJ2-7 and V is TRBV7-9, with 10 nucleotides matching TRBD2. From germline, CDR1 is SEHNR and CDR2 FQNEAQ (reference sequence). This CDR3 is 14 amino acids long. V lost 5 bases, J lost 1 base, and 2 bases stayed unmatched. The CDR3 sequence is CASSELAGSYEQYF. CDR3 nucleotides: TGTGCCAGCAGCGAACTAGCGGGATCCTACGAGCAGTACTTC.

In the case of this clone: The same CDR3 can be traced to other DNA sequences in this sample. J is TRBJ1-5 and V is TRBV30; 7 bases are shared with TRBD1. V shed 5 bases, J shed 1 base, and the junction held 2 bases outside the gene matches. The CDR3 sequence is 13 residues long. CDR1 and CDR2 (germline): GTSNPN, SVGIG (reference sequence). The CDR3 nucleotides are TGTGCCTGGGCAGGGGGGAGCAATCAGCCCCAGCATTTT. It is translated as CAWAGGSNQPQHF.

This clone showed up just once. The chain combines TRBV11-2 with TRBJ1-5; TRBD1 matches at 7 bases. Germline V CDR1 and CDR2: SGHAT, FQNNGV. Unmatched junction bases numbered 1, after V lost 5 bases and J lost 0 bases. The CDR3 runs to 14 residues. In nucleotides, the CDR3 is TGTGCCAGCAGCCCAGGGGGTAGCAATCAGCCCCAGCATTTT. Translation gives CASSPGGSNQPQHF.

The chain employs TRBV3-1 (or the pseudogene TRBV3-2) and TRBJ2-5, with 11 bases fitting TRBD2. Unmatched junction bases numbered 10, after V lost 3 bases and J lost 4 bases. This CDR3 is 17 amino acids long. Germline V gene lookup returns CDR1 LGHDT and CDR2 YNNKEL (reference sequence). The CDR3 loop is CASSHGIAGGPVETQYF. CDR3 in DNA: TGTGCCAGCAGCCATGGCATAGCGGGGGGGCCCGTAGAGACCCAGTACTTC.

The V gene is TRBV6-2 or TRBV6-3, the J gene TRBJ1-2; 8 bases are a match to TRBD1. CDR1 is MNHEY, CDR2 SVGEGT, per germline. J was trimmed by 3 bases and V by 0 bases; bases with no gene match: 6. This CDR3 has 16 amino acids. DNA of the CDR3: TGTGCCAGCAGTTACTCGAGTGCAGGGGGCGACTATGGCTACACCTTC. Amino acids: CASSYSSAGGDYGYTF.

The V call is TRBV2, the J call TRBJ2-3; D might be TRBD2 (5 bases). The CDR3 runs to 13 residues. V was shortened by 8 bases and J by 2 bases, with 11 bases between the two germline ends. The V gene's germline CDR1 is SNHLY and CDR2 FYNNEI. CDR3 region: CASPGLNTDTQYF. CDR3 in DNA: TGTGCCAGCCCCGGACTGAACACAGATACGCAGTATTTT.

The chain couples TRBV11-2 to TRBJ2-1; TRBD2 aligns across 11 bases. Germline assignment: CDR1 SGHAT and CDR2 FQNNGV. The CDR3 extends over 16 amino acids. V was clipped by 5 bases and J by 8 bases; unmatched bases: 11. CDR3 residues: CASSPIAGGLSYEQFF. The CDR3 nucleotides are TGTGCCAGCAGCCCCATAGCGGGGGGGCTGTCATATGAGCAGTTCTTC.

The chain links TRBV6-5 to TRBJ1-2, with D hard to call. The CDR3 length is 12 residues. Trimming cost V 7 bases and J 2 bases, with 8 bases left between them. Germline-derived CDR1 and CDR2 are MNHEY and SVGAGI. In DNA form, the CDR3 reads TGTGCCAGCATTGGAGGGAACTATGGCTACACCTTC. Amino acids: CASIGGNYGYTF.

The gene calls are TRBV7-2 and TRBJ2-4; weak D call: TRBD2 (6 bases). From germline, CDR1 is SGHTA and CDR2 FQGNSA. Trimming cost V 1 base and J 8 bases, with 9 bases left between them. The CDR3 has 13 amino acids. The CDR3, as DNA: TGTGCCAGCAGCTTAGGGTCGGGGGACATTCAGTACTTC. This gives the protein CASSLGSGDIQYF. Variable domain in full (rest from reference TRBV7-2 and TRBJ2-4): GAGVSQSPSNKVTEKGKDVELRCDPISGHTALYWYRQSLGQGLEFLIYFQGNSAPDKSGLPSDRFSAERTGGSVSTLTIQRTQQEDSAVYLCASSLGSGDIQYFGAGTRLSVL.

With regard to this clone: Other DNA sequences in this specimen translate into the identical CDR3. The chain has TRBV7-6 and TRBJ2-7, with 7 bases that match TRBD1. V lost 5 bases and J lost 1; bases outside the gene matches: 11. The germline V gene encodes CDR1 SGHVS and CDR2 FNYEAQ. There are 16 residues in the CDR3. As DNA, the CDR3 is TGTGCCAGCAGCCCGAGGGCCGGGACAGCATCCTACGAGCAGTACTTC. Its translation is CASSPRAGTASYEQYF.

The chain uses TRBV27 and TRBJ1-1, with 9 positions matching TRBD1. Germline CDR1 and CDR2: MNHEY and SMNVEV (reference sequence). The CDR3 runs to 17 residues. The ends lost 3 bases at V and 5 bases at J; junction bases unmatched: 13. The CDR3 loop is CASSLYGQGTKRTEAFF. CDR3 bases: TGTGCCAGCAGTTTGTACGGACAGGGGACTAAAAGGACTGAAGCTTTCTTT.

The CDR3: CASSLFPGQGGGYGYTF. In DNA form, the CDR3 reads TGTGCCAGCAGTTTATTCCCCGGACAGGGAGGGGGCTATGGCTACACCTTC. The chain combines TRBV27 with TRBJ1-2; 8 bases match TRBD1. Germline V lookup: CDR1 MNHEY, CDR2 SMNVEV (reference sequence). Trimming cost V 1 base and J 4 bases; bases outside gene matches: 11. There are 17 residues in the CDR3.

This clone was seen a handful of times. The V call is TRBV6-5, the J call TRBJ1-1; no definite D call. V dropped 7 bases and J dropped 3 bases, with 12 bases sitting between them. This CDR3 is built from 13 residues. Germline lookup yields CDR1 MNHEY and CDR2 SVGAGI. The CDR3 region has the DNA TGTGCCAGCACGAGGAGGTTGGACACTGAAGCTTTCTTT. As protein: CASTRRLDTEAFF.

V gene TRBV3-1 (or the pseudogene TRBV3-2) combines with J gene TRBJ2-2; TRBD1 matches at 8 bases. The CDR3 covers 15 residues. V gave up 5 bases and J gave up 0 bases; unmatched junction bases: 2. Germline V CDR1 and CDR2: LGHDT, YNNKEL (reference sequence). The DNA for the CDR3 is TGTGCCAGCAGCGACAGGGGCCCGAACACCGGGGAGCTGTTTTTT. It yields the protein CASSDRGPNTGELFF.